The 32 T cell receptor beta chains reported below all come from one sample, sequenced in a study of human T cells and chemical hapten exposure. The time point: patch test 3, about 24 weeks after DPC sensitization. Specified treatment: therapeutic diphenylcyclopropenone sensitization with weekly scalp DPC. TCRdb independently ran MiXCR on the RACE reads; one entry per CDR3 protein. The sample records about 190,000 distinct CDR3 sequences, under 30% being singletons. Sequencing used whole blood, obtained in connection with sensitization to the hapten diphenylcyclopropenone (DPC). These receptors all come from a woman between 40 and 55 years old with alopecia areata. Some clones in this sample may be carry-over from other donors' samples.

There are a few counts of this clonotype. This rearrangement joins TRBV7-3 to TRBJ2-1; 15 positions agree with TRBD2. The V gene's germline CDR1 is SGHTA and CDR2 FQGTGA. Trimming took 3 bases from V and 7 from J; bases not matched to a gene: 4. CDR3 length: 16 residues. The CDR3 bases are TGTGCCAGCAGCTTCGGCGGGACTAGCGGGAGGAATGAGCAGTTCTTC. Protein: CASSFGGTSGRNEQFF.

This chain's CDR3 is CASSESTGWNIQYF. CDR3 nucleotides: TGTGCCAGCAGTGAAAGTACAGGGTGGAACATTCAGTACTTC. V is TRBV6-1 and J is TRBJ2-4, with D perhaps matching TRBD1 (6 bases). V was pared by 2 bases and J by 7 bases, with 12 bases between. Germline V lookup: CDR1 MNHNS, CDR2 SASEGT. This CDR3 has 14 amino acids.

The chain uses TRBV6-2 or TRBV6-3 and TRBJ1-1; the D gene is possibly TRBD1 (6 bases). The germline CDR1 and CDR2 sequences are MNHEY and SVGEGT. The germline V and J ends were trimmed by 2 bases and 10 bases, with 14 bases remaining between them. The CDR3 totals 13 residues. CDR3 sequence: CASSYGPGASAFF. The CDR3 DNA reads TGTGCCAGCAGTTACGGGCCAGGGGCTTCAGCTTTCTTT.

The V call is TRBV12-3 or TRBV12-4, the J call TRBJ1-1, with D unclear. The germline V and J ends were trimmed by 4 bases and 5 bases, with 11 bases remaining between them. The CDR3 totals 13 residues. The chain's CDR3 is CASSSSLGTEAFF. The DNA for the CDR3 is TGTGCCAGCAGTTCCTCTTTGGGGACTGAAGCTTTCTTT.

This clonotype was picked up a small number of times. The chain links TRBV20-1 to TRBJ2-3, with D unclear. V was clipped by 4 bases and J by 6 bases, with 17 bases between them. In germline, CDR1 is DFQATT, CDR2 SNEGSKA (reference sequence). The CDR3 loop spans 14 amino acids. The CDR3: CSAIRALPSDTQYF. The CDR3 region has the DNA TGCAGTGCTATCCGGGCCCTCCCGTCGGATACGCAGTATTTT.

The chain links TRBV28 to TRBJ2-1; D is possibly TRBD2 (5 bases). CDR3 size: 12 residues. With 6 bases removed from V and 9 bases from J, the gap between germline ends came to 12 bases. The germline CDR1 and CDR2 sequences are MDHEN and SYDVKM. Here the CDR3 DNA reads TGTGCCAGCAGAAGGGAGTACGGTGAGCAGTTCTTC. Protein sequence: CASRREYGEQFF.

The chain combines TRBV20-1 with TRBJ1-5; D perhaps matches TRBD1 (6 bases). Germline V gene sequence: CDR1 DFQATT, CDR2 SNEGSKA (reference sequence). V lost 3 bases, J lost 6 bases, and 15 bases lay in between. CDR3 size: 14 residues. This chain's CDR3 is CSASSVGARQPQHF. The CDR3 bases are TGCAGTGCTAGTTCCGTGGGGGCTCGTCAGCCCCAGCATTTT.

J is TRBJ1-1 and V is TRBV10-3, with TRBD1 matching over 11 bases. This CDR3 is 13 amino acids long. V dropped 5 bases and J dropped 8; count of bases not matched to a gene: 4. Germline lookup yields CDR1 ENHRY and CDR2 SYGVKD. Here the CDR3 DNA reads TGTGCCATCAGTTTGGGACAGGGGGACGAAGCTTTCTTT. Translating gives CAISLGQGDEAFF.

The chain is built from TRBV10-3 and TRBJ2-7; 7 nucleotides match TRBD1. In germline, CDR1 is ENHRY, CDR2 SYGVKD. V lost 6 bases and J lost 4; bases outside the gene matches: 6. The CDR3 sequence is 13 residues long. CDR3 region: CAISAGTAYEQYF. CDR3 nucleotide sequence: TGTGCCATCAGCGCCGGGACAGCTTACGAGCAGTACTTC.

This clonotype was seen ten or more times. The chain couples TRBV6-2 or TRBV6-3 to TRBJ1-6, with D possibly TRBD1 on 5 matching bases. CDR3 length equals 19 residues. Germline CDR1 MNHEY, CDR2 SVGEGT. V lost 0 bases and J lost 6, with 21 bases in between. The CDR3 loop is CASSYSEQARTGGNSPLHF. CDR3 sequence (DNA): TGTGCCAGCAGTTACTCGGAGCAAGCGAGGACGGGGGGTAATTCACCCCTCCACTTT.

The chain has TRBV3-1 and TRBJ2-1, with 14 bases identical to TRBD2. The CDR3 is 21 amino acids. Germline CDR1 is LGHDT and CDR2 is YNNKEL (reference sequence). J gave up 5 bases and V 1 base, and 16 bases lay outside the gene matches. The CDR3 reads CASSQVRRPRLAGGPHNEQFF. In nucleotides, the CDR3 is TGTGCCAGCAGCCAAGTACGCCGGCCGAGACTAGCGGGAGGGCCCCACAATGAGCAGTTCTTC.

The rearrangement links TRBV6-6 to TRBJ2-2; D gene uncertain. The CDR3 extends over 14 amino acids. Germline loops: CDR1 MNHNY, CDR2 SVGAGI (reference sequence). V was pared by 0 bases and J by 1 base, with 3 bases between. For the CDR3, the DNA is TGTGCCAGCAGTTACTCGCAGAACACCGGGGAGCTGTTTTTT. Translation: CASSYSQNTGELFF.

V and J are TRBV28 and TRBJ2-3; 10 bases align to TRBD1. V lost 4 bases and J lost 14; bases outside the gene matches: 9. The germline gives CDR1 MDHEN, CDR2 SYDVKM. CDR3 size: 13 residues. This CDR3 is CASSSGQGGPPYF. Written as DNA, the CDR3 is TGTGCCAGCAGTTCCGGACAGGGGGGGCCGCCGTATTTT.

The gene calls are TRBV7-3 and TRBJ2-1; perhaps TRBD2 as D (6 bases). Between the trimmed V and J ends, which lost 5 bases and 0 bases, there was a span of 14 bases. This CDR3 is 16 amino acids long. CDR1 and CDR2 (germline): SGHTA, FQGTGA. CDR3 nucleotides: TGTGCCAGCAGCCCGATAGCGGCGAGCTCCTACAATGAGCAGTTCTTC. It is translated as CASSPIAASSYNEQFF.

V gene TRBV20-1 combines with J gene TRBJ2-7, with D perhaps being TRBD1 or TRBD2 (5 bases each). The V gene lost 6 bases and the J gene lost 0 bases, with 15 bases spanning the gap. The CDR3 extends over 14 amino acids. The germline gives CDR1 DFQATT, CDR2 SNEGSKA (reference sequence). The CDR3 loop reads CSAITGTASYEQYF. The CDR3 bases are TGCAGTGCAATTACCGGGACGGCCTCCTACGAGCAGTACTTC.

This chain links TRBV28 with TRBJ2-1, with TRBD1 matching over 8 bases. The CDR3 has 17 amino acids. From germline, CDR1 is MDHEN and CDR2 SYDVKM. The J segment lost 0 bases and the V segment lost 3 bases, leaving 7 bases of the junction unmatched. CDR3 loop: CASSFTTGGSSYNEQFF. In nucleotides, the CDR3 is TGTGCCAGCAGTTTCACCACAGGGGGAAGCTCCTACAATGAGCAGTTCTTC.

This clonotype was picked up a small number of times. The chain joins TRBV29-1 to TRBJ2-7, with TRBD2 as a possible D gene (5 bases). The CDR3 length is 11 residues. Germline V gene lookup returns CDR1 SQVTM and CDR2 ANQGSEA. The V gene lost 7 bases and the J gene lost 0 bases, with 7 bases spanning the gap. CDR3 amino acids: CSARGSYEQYF. DNA of the CDR3: TGCAGCGCCCGGGGCTCCTACGAGCAGTACTTC.

V gene TRBV20-1 combines with J gene TRBJ1-1; 7 bases match TRBD1. V lost 1 base to trimming and J lost 0 bases; unmatched junction nucleotides: 5. Germline CDR1 reads DFQATT; CDR2 reads SNEGSKA (reference sequence). This CDR3 has 15 amino acids. CDR3 region: CSARVTGVMNTEAFF. The CDR3, as DNA: TGCAGTGCTAGAGTCACAGGGGTCATGAACACTGAAGCTTTCTTT.

This clonotype was counted between two and nine times. The chain couples TRBV27 to TRBJ2-3; no firm D call. Germline CDR1 is MNHEY and CDR2 is SMNVEV (reference sequence). The CDR3 has 14 amino acids. Trimming removed 3 bases at V and 2 bases at J, with 9 bases between. The CDR3 nucleotides read TGTGCCAGCAGTTTTGAGGCGACCACAGATACGCAGTATTTT. This gives the protein CASSFEATTDTQYF.

The J gene is TRBJ2-5, the V gene TRBV7-8; D call uncertain. V was shortened by 4 bases and J by 5 bases, with 8 bases between the two germline ends. Looked up from germline, CDR1 is SGHVS and CDR2 is FQNEAQ. This CDR3 has 12 residues. This chain's CDR3 is CASSSETETQYF. Here the CDR3 DNA reads TGTGCCAGCAGCTCTGAGACCGAGACCCAGTACTTC.

This clonotype came up many times. The genes are TRBV6-2 or TRBV6-3 and TRBJ2-7; 8 bases align to TRBD1. Germline CDR1 is MNHEY and CDR2 is SVGEGT. CDR3 size: 14 residues. Trimming removed 0 bases from V and 5 bases from J; junction bases left unmatched: 3. For the CDR3, the DNA is TGTGCCAGCAGTTACTCCCTACAGGGGGACGAGCAGTACTTC. It is translated as CASSYSLQGDEQYF.

The CDR3 here is CASSYWGNEQYF. CDR3 in DNA: TGTGCCAGCAGTTACTGGGGGAACGAGCAGTACTTC. This chain connects TRBV7-9 to TRBJ2-7; D may correspond to TRBD1 or TRBD2 (5 bases each). From germline, CDR1 is SEHNR and CDR2 FQNEAQ (reference sequence). CDR3 length: 12 residues. Trimming shortened V by 6 bases and J by 5 bases, and 11 bases separated the two germline ends.

This clonotype was detected a few times. The genes are TRBV29-1 and TRBJ2-1; TRBD2 matches 9 bases. The germline V gene encodes CDR1 SQVTM and CDR2 ANQGSEA. V was pared by 4 bases and J by 5 bases, with 12 bases of the junction left unmatched. This CDR3 region has 16 residues. CDR3 protein: CSVVTMELAGNNEQFF. The CDR3 bases are TGCAGCGTTGTAACCATGGAGCTAGCGGGGAACAATGAGCAGTTCTTC.

The genes are TRBV27 and TRBJ2-4; the D call may be TRBD1 or TRBD2 (5 bases each). Germline lookup yields CDR1 MNHEY and CDR2 SMNVEV (reference sequence). Trimming pared 4 bases from V and 0 bases from J, leaving 13 bases between. CDR3 length equals 16 residues. CDR3 DNA sequence: TGTGCCAGCAGTTATGGGGGAACGCTAGCCAAAAACATTCAGTACTTC. The encoded protein is CASSYGGTLAKNIQYF.

This clonotype has only a few counts. The rearrangement links TRBV4-3 to TRBJ2-1; D may be TRBD1 or TRBD2 (5 bases each). The CDR3 runs to 16 residues. Trimming left V 0 bases short and J 3 bases short, with 12 bases between. CDR1 is LGHNA, CDR2 YSLEER, per germline. Written as DNA, the CDR3 is TGCGCCAGCAGCCAAGACGAGGGGTTGGGCTACAATGAGCAGTTCTTC. This sequence encodes CASSQDEGLGYNEQFF.

The chain uses TRBV9 and TRBJ2-2; D unresolved. V was clipped by 0 bases and J by 1 base, with 4 bases between them. CDR3 length: 14 amino acids. In germline, CDR1 is SGDLS, CDR2 YYNGEE. CDR3 DNA sequence: TGTGCCAGCAGCGTAGCCGGGAACACCGGGGAGCTGTTTTTT. Residues: CASSVAGNTGELFF.

This chain connects TRBV7-3 to TRBJ2-5; 12 bases align to TRBD1. The CDR3 covers 16 residues. The V gene end was trimmed by 0 bases and the J gene end by 5 bases; junction bases not matched to a gene: 4. CDR1 is SGHTA and CDR2 is FQGTGA in the germline V gene. Written as DNA, the CDR3 is TGTGCCAGCAGCTTAACGGCCGGGACAGGGGGCGAGACCCAGTACTTC. Its protein is CASSLTAGTGGETQYF.

The gene calls are TRBV29-1 and TRBJ1-2, with D perhaps TRBD1 (6 bases). The CDR3 covers 12 residues. Germline V CDR1 and CDR2: SQVTM, ANQGSEA. V gave up 6 bases and J gave up 5 bases, with 13 bases separating them. CDR3 coding DNA: TGCAGCGTCGAGGTTCAGGGGTATGGCTACACCTTC. Its translation is CSVEVQGYGYTF.

In its sample, this clonotype was seen once. V and J are TRBV6-1 and TRBJ2-7; 12 bases map to TRBD2. With V trimmed by 7 bases and J by 1 base, 5 bases remained unmatched. The CDR3 consists of 15 residues. Germline V CDR1 and CDR2: MNHNS, SASEGT. The CDR3 DNA reads TGTGCCAGCAAAGTTCTAGCGGGAGGGTCCTACGAGCAGTACTTC. It translates to CASKVLAGGSYEQYF.

The chain carries TRBV28 and TRBJ2-1; the match to TRBD2 covers 10 bases. Trimming removed 7 bases from V and 9 bases from J; junction bases left unmatched: 12. This CDR3 comprises 15 residues. Germline V CDR1 and CDR2: MDHEN, SYDVKM. CDR3 DNA: TGTGCCAGCAACGGACTAGCGGTCCGGTCCGGTGAGCAGTTCTTC. This sequence encodes CASNGLAVRSGEQFF.

This clonotype was counted between two and nine times. The chain has TRBV30 and TRBJ2-3; 15 bases line up with TRBD2. V shed 0 bases, J shed 5 bases, and the junction held 6 bases outside the gene matches. Germline-derived CDR1 and CDR2 are GTSNPN and SVGIG (reference sequence). This CDR3 region has 17 residues. CDR3: CAWSVPGLAGGGDTQYF. CDR3 sequence (DNA): TGTGCCTGGAGTGTACCCGGACTAGCGGGAGGGGGAGATACGCAGTATTTT.

This chain links TRBV20-1 with TRBJ1-5; maybe TRBD1 (6 bases). The CDR3 loop spans 12 amino acids. Germline V gene sequence: CDR1 DFQATT, CDR2 SNEGSKA (reference sequence). V was clipped by 6 bases and J by 6 bases, with 12 bases between them. CDR3 in amino acids: CSARTVGQPQHF. In DNA form, the CDR3 reads TGCAGTGCAAGGACAGTCGGTCAGCCCCAGCATTTT.